The 8 T cell receptor beta chains below were found in one sample sequenced in a study of shared clonotypes between healthy human individuals. TCRdb's copy holds only in-frame clones and misses some; the assay was immunoSEQ multiplex PCR. Here the sample spans roughly 1 million clones, approximately 78% being singletons. Sequences were obtained from memory CD4+ T cells from PBMCs. The subset is: CD45RA-negative fraction. The origin of the receptors is a young man in good health. Some clones in this sample may be carry-over from other donors' samples.

This chain joins TRBV6-1 and TRBJ1-2, with D uncertain. This CDR3 is 14 amino acids long. The V end was cut by 2 bases, the J end by 7 bases, with 14 bases between. Per the germline V gene, CDR1 is MNHNS and CDR2 is SASEGT. CDR3 in amino acids: CASSEWEGSGGYTF. CDR3 sequence (DNA): TGTGCCAGCAGTGAATGGGAGGGAAGCGGTGGCTACACCTTC.

V is TRBV9 and J is TRBJ1-3; D remains ambiguous. This CDR3 region has 13 residues. V gave up 3 bases and J gave up 1 base, with 5 bases separating them. From germline, CDR1 is SGDLS and CDR2 YYNGEE. CDR3 in amino acids: CASSAESGNTIYF. The CDR3 DNA follows: TGTGCCAGCAGCGCGGAATCTGGAAACACCATATATTTT.

The DNA of the CDR3 is TGTGCCAGCAGCCCCGGAGGGAACACTGAAGCTTTCTTT. Residues: CASSPGGNTEAFF. This chain joins TRBV7-3 and TRBJ1-1; no clear D gene. CDR1 and CDR2 from the germline V gene are SGHTA and FQGTGA. Trimming stripped 5 bases from V and 1 base from J, with 8 bases between. This CDR3 has 13 amino acids.

This chain connects TRBV28 to TRBJ2-5, with TRBD2 as a possible D gene (5 bases). The end of the DNA aligns better with TRBJ2-7, so the J call may be wrong. This CDR3 region has 13 residues. Germline loops: CDR1 MDHEN, CDR2 SYDVKM. CDR3 sequence: CASSLPSPNEQYF. CDR3 DNA sequence: TGTGCCAGCAGTTTACCTAGCCCCAACGAGCAGTACTTC.

This chain joins TRBV28 and TRBJ2-7; 8 bases are shared with TRBD2. Unmatched junction bases numbered 17, after V lost 6 bases and J lost 4 bases. The CDR3 length is 17 residues. Germline V gives CDR1 MDHEN, CDR2 SYDVKM. The CDR3 is CASSGNVLGLVAYEQYF. The CDR3 DNA is TGTGCCAGCAGCGGTAATGTTCTGGGACTAGTTGCATACGAGCAGTACTTC.

The rearrangement uses TRBV7-2 and TRBJ1-1, with D hard to call. CDR3 length: 13 residues. V was cut by 2 bases and J by 10 bases, with 14 bases left in between. Germline lookup yields CDR1 SGHTA and CDR2 FQGNSA. CDR3 nucleotide sequence: TGTGCCAGCAGCTTATTCTCTTTTGCGGGAGCTTTCTTT. Translated: CASSLFSFAGAFF.

This clone has only one observation. The genes are TRBV28 and TRBJ1-3, with a weak D call TRBD1 (5 bases). Germline CDR1 MDHEN, CDR2 SYDVKM. V was cut by 1 base and J by 4 bases, with 8 bases left in between. The CDR3 extends over 14 amino acids. CDR3 region: CASSLSGVGNTIYF. CDR3 DNA: TGTGCCAGCAGTTTATCGGGGGTGGGAAACACCATATATTTT. The full variable domain, with the rest looked up from reference TRBV28 and TRBJ1-3, is DVKVTQSSRYLVKRTGEKVFLECVQDMDHENMFWYRQDPGLGLRLIYFSYDVKMKEKGDIPEGYSVSREKKERFSLILESASTNQTSMYLCASSLSGVGNTIYFGEGSWLTVV.

V is TRBV7-3 and J is TRBJ2-2; D gene uncertain. CDR3 length: 15 amino acids. Germline CDR1 SGHTA, CDR2 FQGTGA. V was shortened by 6 bases and J by 6 bases, with 17 bases between the two germline ends. CDR3 DNA sequence: TGTGCCAGCAGACCGAACTTGGCAGGTGCCGGGGAGCTGTTTTTT. This codes for CASRPNLAGAGELFF. Using reference TRBV7-3 and TRBJ2-2 for the parts outside the CDR3, the full variable domain is GAGVSQTPSNKVTEKGKYVELRCDPISGHTALYWYRQSLGQGPEFLIYFQGTGAADDSGLPNDRFFAVRPEGSVSTLKIQRTERGDSAVYLCASRPNLAGAGELFFGEGSRLTVL.